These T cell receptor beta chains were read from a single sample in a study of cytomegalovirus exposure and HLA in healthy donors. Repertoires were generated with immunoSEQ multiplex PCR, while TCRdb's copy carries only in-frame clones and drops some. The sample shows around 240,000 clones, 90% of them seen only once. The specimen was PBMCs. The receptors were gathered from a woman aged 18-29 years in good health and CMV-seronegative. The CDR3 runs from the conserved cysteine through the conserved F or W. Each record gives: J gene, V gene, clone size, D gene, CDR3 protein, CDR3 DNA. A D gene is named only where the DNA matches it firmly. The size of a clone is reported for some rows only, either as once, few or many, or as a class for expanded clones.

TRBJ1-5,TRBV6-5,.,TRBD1,CASSNTGDSYQPQHF,TGTGCCAGCAGCAATACAGGGGACTCCTATCAGCCCCAGCATTTT
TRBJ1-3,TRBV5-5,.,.,CASSSTKAGNTIYF,TGTGCCAGCAGCTCGACAAAGGCGGGAAACACCATATATTTT
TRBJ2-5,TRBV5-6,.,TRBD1,CASSRDSGGETQYF,TGTGCCAGCAGCAGGGACAGCGGCGGGGAGACCCAGTACTTC
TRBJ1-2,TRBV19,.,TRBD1,CASRKDRAYYGYTF,TGTGCCAGTAGGAAGGACAGGGCCTACTATGGCTACACCTTC
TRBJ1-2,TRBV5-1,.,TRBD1,CASSLDTGGRGYTF,TGCGCCAGCAGCTTGGATACAGGGGGCCGTGGCTACACCTTC
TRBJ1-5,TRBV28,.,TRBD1,CASSSSTGAIQPQHF,TGTGCCAGCAGTTCCTCTACAGGGGCAATTCAGCCCCAGCATTTT
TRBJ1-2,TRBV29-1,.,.,CSVGSGTAYGYTF,TGCAGCGTTGGTTCCGGGACTGCTTATGGCTACACCTTC
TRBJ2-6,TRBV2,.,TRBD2,CASTGVGGMISGANVLTF,TGTGCCAGCACGGGCGTCGGGGGGATGATCTCTGGGGCCAACGTCCTGACTTTC
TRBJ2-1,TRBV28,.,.,CASRNVADRGSYNEQFF,TGTGCCAGCAGAAACGTCGCGGATCGGGGGTCCTACAATGAGCAGTTCTTC
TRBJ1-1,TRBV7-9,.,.,CASSLRGEGTEAFF,TGTGCCAGCAGCTTGAGAGGGGAGGGGACTGAAGCTTTCTTT
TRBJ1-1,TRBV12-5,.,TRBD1,CASGWDREAFF,TGTGCTAGTGGTTGGGACAGGGAAGCTTTCTTT
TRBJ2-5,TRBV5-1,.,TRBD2,CASSILAGGLQETQYF,TGCGCCAGCAGCATACTAGCGGGGGGCTTACAAGAGACCCAGTACTTC
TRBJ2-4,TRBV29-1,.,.,CSVEPGVGNIQYF,TGCAGCGTTGAACCAGGGGTTGGAAACATTCAGTACTTC
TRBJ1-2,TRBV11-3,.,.,CASSLVVGETNYGYTF,TGTGCCAGCAGCCTCGTAGTTGGAGAAACTAACTATGGCTACACCTTC
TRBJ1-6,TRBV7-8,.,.,CASSLDVRSPLHF,TGTGCCAGCAGCTTAGACGTGCGCTCACCCCTCCACTTT
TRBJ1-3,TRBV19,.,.,CASSIARDSGNTIYF,TGTGCCAGTAGTATAGCTCGAGACTCTGGAAACACCATATATTTT
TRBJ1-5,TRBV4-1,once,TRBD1,CASSQPDRVLQPQHF,TGCGCCAGCAGCCAACCGGACAGGGTACTTCAGCCCCAGCATTTT
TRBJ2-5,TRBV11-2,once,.,CASSLVGRGRETQYF,TGTGCCAGCAGCTTAGTGGGCAGGGGCCGGGAGACCCAGTACTTC
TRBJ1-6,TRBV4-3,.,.,CASSQGQSGASPLHF,TGCGCCAGCAGCCAAGGACAGTCTGGAGCTTCACCCCTCCACTTT
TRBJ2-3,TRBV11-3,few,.,CASSLVHRDTQYF,TGTGCCAGCAGCTTAGTCCATCGGGATACGCAGTATTTT
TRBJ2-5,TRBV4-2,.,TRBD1,CASSPGADRVQETQYF,TGTGCCAGCAGCCCCGGGGCCGACAGGGTCCAAGAGACCCAGTACTTC
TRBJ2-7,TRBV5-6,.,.,CASSWGTLDLSYEQYF,TGTGCCAGCAGCTGGGGGACTCTGGATCTTTCCTACGAGCAGTACTTC
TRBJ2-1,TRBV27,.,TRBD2,CASRVTSGGALYNEQFF,TGTGCCAGCAGGGTGACTAGCGGGGGGGCCCTCTACAATGAGCAGTTCTTC
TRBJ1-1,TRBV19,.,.,CASRVPQGNTEAFF,TGTGCCAGTAGGGTCCCACAGGGGAACACTGAAGCTTTCTTT
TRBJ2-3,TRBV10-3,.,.,CAISVGLANTDTQYF,TGTGCCATCAGTGTAGGCCTAGCAAACACAGATACGCAGTATTTT
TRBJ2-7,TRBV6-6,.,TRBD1,CASSSQGRHEQYF,TGTGCCAGCAGTTCACAGGGGCGACACGAGCAGTACTTC
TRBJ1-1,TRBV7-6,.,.,CASSTQQDMNTEAFF,TGTGCCAGCAGCACCCAACAGGATATGAACACTGAAGCTTTCTTT
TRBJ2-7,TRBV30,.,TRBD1,CAWRDRGVDEQYF,TGTGCCTGGAGGGACAGGGGAGTGGACGAGCAGTACTTC
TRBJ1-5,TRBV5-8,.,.,CASSLALLFGQPQHF,TGTGCCAGCAGCTTGGCCCTACTGTTCGGTCAGCCCCAGCATTTT
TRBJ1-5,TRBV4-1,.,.,CASSGGAAGQPQHF,TGCGCCAGCAGCGGTGGGGCCGCCGGTCAGCCCCAGCATTTT
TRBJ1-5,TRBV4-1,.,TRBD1,CASSQGDRGHNQPQHF,TGCGCCAGCAGCCAAGGAGACAGGGGGCACAATCAGCCCCAGCATTTT
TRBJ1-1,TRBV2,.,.,CASSDSGASEAFF,TGTGCCAGCAGTGACTCAGGGGCCTCTGAAGCTTTCTTT
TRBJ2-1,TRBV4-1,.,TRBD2,CASSPRVLASSYNEQFF,TGCGCCAGCAGCCCAAGAGTACTAGCGTCTTCCTACAATGAGCAGTTCTTC
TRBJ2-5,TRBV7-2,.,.,CASSLWGLLSETQYF,TGTGCCAGCAGCTTATGGGGACTCCTTAGTGAGACCCAGTACTTC
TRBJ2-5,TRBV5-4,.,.,CASSPGKDAKETQYF,TGTGCCAGCAGCCCGGGAAAAGACGCGAAAGAGACCCAGTACTTC
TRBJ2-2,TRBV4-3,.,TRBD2,CASSPFGASGGASGELFF,TGCGCCAGCAGCCCCTTCGGTGCTAGCGGGGGGGCAAGCGGGGAGCTGTTTTTT
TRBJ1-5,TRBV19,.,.,CASRSPATFYSNQPQHF,TGTGCCAGTAGGAGTCCCGCCACGTTTTATAGCAATCAGCCCCAGCATTTT
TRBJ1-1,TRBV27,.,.,CASRTLLNTEAFF,TGTGCCAGCAGAACTCTCCTGAACACTGAAGCTTTCTTT
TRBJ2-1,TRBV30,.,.,CAWSLGVSSYNEQFF,TGTGCCTGGAGCCTAGGGGTGAGCTCCTACAATGAGCAGTTCTTC
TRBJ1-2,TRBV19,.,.,CASSWVAGNYGYTF,TGTGCCAGTAGCTGGGTTGCAGGCAACTATGGCTACACCTTC
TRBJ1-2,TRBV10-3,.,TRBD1,CAISPGQLLSNYGYTF,TGTGCCATCAGCCCGGGACAGCTTCTTTCTAACTATGGCTACACCTTC
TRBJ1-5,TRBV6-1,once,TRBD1,CASSESGGWDQPQHF,TGTGCCAGCAGTGAATCAGGGGGATGGGATCAGCCCCAGCATTTT